These T cell receptor beta chains were read from a single sample in a study of T-cell memory formation after mild COVID-19. Each CDR3 protein is one row after TCRdb ran MiXCR on the 5' RACE reads. This table holds about 110,000 distinct CDR3 sequences, about 20% found once. Specimen: PBMCs or a T cell subset sorted from them (not recorded which). These receptor sequences come from a man between 18 and 35 years old who had mild COVID-19 (a few samples of this study predate the infection). Cell type and time point are not known. CDR3s include the opening cysteine and the closing phenylalanine or tryptophan. The order of the fields is clone size, D gene, V gene, J gene, CDR3 DNA, CDR3 protein. The D gene is left open where the match is weak. Some rows mark clone size as missing; the rest say once, few, many or name a class of expanded clone.

NA	NA	TRBV7-3	TRBJ2-2	TGTGCCAGCAGCCAGTGGGGAGGGGAGCTGTTTTTT	CASSQWGGELFF
NA	TRBD2	TRBV6-5	TRBJ2-1	TGTGCCAGCAGCCCTGAGACGGCGGGGGGGCTCTACAATGAGCAGTTCTTC	CASSPETAGGLYNEQFF
few	NA	TRBV7-9	TRBJ2-6	TGTGCCAGCAGCTCAATGACACGGGCCAACGTCCTGACTTTC	CASSSMTRANVLTF
once	NA	TRBV27	TRBJ1-6	TGTGCCAGCGGAGAACCCAGCGGGTATTCACCCCTCCACTTT	CASGEPSGYSPLHF
NA	NA	TRBV15	TRBJ2-7	TGTGCCACCAGCGGAAGGGGCTTAGGGGGTTCTAACGAGCAGTACTTC	CATSGRGLGGSNEQYF
NA	NA	TRBV4-1	TRBJ1-1	TGCGCCAGCAGCCAACGAAACACACCGAACACTGAAGCTTTCTTT	CASSQRNTPNTEAFF
NA	NA	TRBV27	TRBJ2-3	TGTGCCAGCAGTTTATCGATAGCGGAAAGCACAGATACGCAGTATTTT	CASSLSIAESTDTQYF
NA	TRBD1	TRBV12-3/TRBV12-4	TRBJ2-1	TGTGCCAGCAGTTTCTTTACAGGGGGCCGCTCCTACAATGAGCAGTTCTTC	CASSFFTGGRSYNEQFF
few	TRBD1	TRBV25-1	TRBJ2-7	TGTGCCAGCAGTGAAAATAGGGGGCAGGGGTCCTACGAGCAGTACTTC	CASSENRGQGSYEQYF
NA	NA	TRBV6-5	TRBJ1-2	TGTGCCAGCAGTTACTCGTTGCCGGAGGGAGCTAACTATGGCTACACCTTC	CASSYSLPEGANYGYTF
many	TRBD1	TRBV7-6	TRBJ2-7	TGTGCCAGCAGCTTAGGACAGGGGGCCTACGAGCAGTACTTC	CASSLGQGAYEQYF
NA	NA	TRBV7-6	TRBJ2-3	TGTGCCAGCAGCTTAGAGACAGCAGACACAGATACGCAGTATTTT	CASSLETADTDTQYF
NA	TRBD1	TRBV10-3	TRBJ1-4	TGTGCCATCAGTGAGCCGGGACAGGGAGCAACTAATGAAAAACTGTTTTTT	CAISEPGQGATNEKLFF
few	TRBD1	TRBV5-1	TRBJ1-2	TGCGCCAGCAGCTTGAGGGGACAGAGTGCTAACTATGGCTACACCTTC	CASSLRGQSANYGYTF
NA	NA	TRBV12-3/TRBV12-4	TRBJ1-1	TGTGCCAGCAGTTTAGCTGGGGGGCAAGCTTTCTTT	CASSLAGGQAFF
many	TRBD1	TRBV5-1	TRBJ1-1	TGCGCCAGCAGCTTTGACTTCCGGGACAGGGAACTTAACACTGAAGCTTTCTTT	CASSFDFRDRELNTEAFF
few	NA	TRBV10-3	TRBJ2-1	TGTGCCACCATGAACGGGGACGAGCAGTTCTTC	CATMNGDEQFF
NA	NA	TRBV20-1	TRBJ1-1	TGCAGTGCTAGAGACCCAGGGGCACCCCTTGAAGCTTTCTTT	CSARDPGAPLEAFF
NA	NA	TRBV7-9	TRBJ2-7	TGTGCCAGCAGGAGAGACCTACAATCCTACGAGCAGTACTTC	CASRRDLQSYEQYF
few	NA	TRBV5-1	TRBJ2-7	TGCGCCAGCAGCTTGGTCGCGTCAACCTACGAGCAGTACTTC	CASSLVASTYEQYF
few	NA	TRBV12-3/TRBV12-4	TRBJ2-1	TGTGCCAGCAGTTTAGGGGGCGCGGGCCAGGAGCAGTTCTTC	CASSLGGAGQEQFF
NA	NA	TRBV27	TRBJ1-6	TGTGCCAGCAGTTTCGGACCGGATTCACCCCTCCACTTT	CASSFGPDSPLHF
few	NA	TRBV5-1	TRBJ2-7	TGCGCCAGCAGCTTGGCCGGATCGAGGGAGCAGTACTTC	CASSLAGSREQYF
NA	NA	TRBV6-2/TRBV6-3	TRBJ2-5	TGTGCCAGCAGCTCCCTCCGGGGGTCGGAGACCCAGTACTTC	CASSSLRGSETQYF
NA	NA	TRBV7-9	TRBJ2-1	TGTGCCAGCAGGATTAGAGGGGAGCAGTTCTTC	CASRIRGEQFF
NA	NA	TRBV4-1	TRBJ2-1	TGCGCCAGCAGCCAAGTATCGGAAAGCTCCTACAATGAGCAGTTCTTC	CASSQVSESSYNEQFF
NA	TRBD1	TRBV12-3/TRBV12-4	TRBJ1-2	TGTGCCAGCAGCGCCGGGACAGGTCGGGTTGACTATGGCTACACCTTC	CASSAGTGRVDYGYTF
NA	NA	TRBV7-2	TRBJ1-4	TGTGCCAGCAGCCCTTCCTCCGGGGGCGGGGATGAAAAACTGTTTTTT	CASSPSSGGGDEKLFF
NA	TRBD2	TRBV7-9	TRBJ2-1	TGTGCCAGCAGGCTCCGGGACTACGGCAATGAGCAGTTCTTC	CASRLRDYGNEQFF
NA	NA	TRBV7-3	TRBJ2-3	TGTGCCAGCAGCTTAATGGGCGGGACGGATACGCAGTATTTT	CASSLMGGTDTQYF
few	TRBD2	TRBV14	TRBJ2-5	TGTGCCAGCAGCCACCCCGGACTAGCGGGGGCCCAAGAGACCCAGTACTTC	CASSHPGLAGAQETQYF
few	NA	TRBV7-9	TRBJ2-3	TGTGCCAGCAGCGACACCGGGACAAGCACAGATACGCAGTATTTT	CASSDTGTSTDTQYF
NA	NA	TRBV6-5	TRBJ2-7	TGTGCCAGCAGTTATCGGCCTCTCTACGAGCAGTACTTC	CASSYRPLYEQYF
few	TRBD2	TRBV10-3	TRBJ2-2	TGTGCCATCAAGCGGGGGGGCAGCGGGGAGCTGTTTTTT	CAIKRGGSGELFF
NA	NA	TRBV11-1	TRBJ2-5	TGTGCCAGCAGCTTATCCAGCGAGACCCAGTACTTC	CASSLSSETQYF
few	TRBD2	TRBV4-1	TRBJ2-2	TGCGCCAGCAGCCAGGAGACGGGGGGGCGCTTTGTCGGGGAGCTGTTTTTT	CASSQETGGRFVGELFF
NA	TRBD2	TRBV27	TRBJ2-5	TGTGCCAGCAGTTTCTCTCGCGGGGGGCGTGAGGAGACCCAGTACTTC	CASSFSRGGREETQYF
large	NA	TRBV25-1	TRBJ2-1	TGTGCCAGCAGTCAGTCCGACTTCTACAATGAGCAGTTCTTC	CASSQSDFYNEQFF
few	NA	TRBV7-9	TRBJ2-5	TGTGCCAGCAGCATAACGACAGGCCGGGAGACCCAGTACTTC	CASSITTGRETQYF
NA	NA	TRBV27	TRBJ2-5	TGTGCCAGCAGTTTATCGCAGGGGTTCGAGACCCAGTACTTC	CASSLSQGFETQYF
NA	NA	TRBV11-2	TRBJ1-1	TGTGCCAGCAGCTTAGTCGGCATGGAAGCTTTCTTT	CASSLVGMEAFF
NA	NA	TRBV29-1	TRBJ1-1	TGCAGCGTACAATTGAACACTGAAGCTTTCTTT	CSVQLNTEAFF
few	NA	TRBV29-1	TRBJ1-1	TGCAGCGTTGGGGGCCACCGCGGCGGCTTT	CSVGGHRGGF
NA	NA	TRBV28	TRBJ2-3	TGTGCCAGCAGTCCACGCTGGGTAACCGACGGAGATACGCAGTATTTT	CASSPRWVTDGDTQYF
NA	TRBD1	TRBV6-1	TRBJ2-3	TGTGCCAGCAGTAACAGACAGGGTTCTAACACAGATACGCAGTATTTT	CASSNRQGSNTDTQYF